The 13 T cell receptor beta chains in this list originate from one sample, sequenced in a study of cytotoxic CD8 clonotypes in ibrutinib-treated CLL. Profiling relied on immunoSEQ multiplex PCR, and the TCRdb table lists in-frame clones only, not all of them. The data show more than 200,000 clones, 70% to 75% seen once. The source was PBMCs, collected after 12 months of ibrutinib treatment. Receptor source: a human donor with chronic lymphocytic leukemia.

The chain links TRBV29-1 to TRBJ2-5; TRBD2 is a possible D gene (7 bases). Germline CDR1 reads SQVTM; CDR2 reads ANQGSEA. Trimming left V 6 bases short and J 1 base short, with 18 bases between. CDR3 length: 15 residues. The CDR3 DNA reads TGCAGCGTCGGGGGGCTGACCAAACTCCAAGAGACCCAGTACTTC. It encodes CSVGGLTKLQETQYF.

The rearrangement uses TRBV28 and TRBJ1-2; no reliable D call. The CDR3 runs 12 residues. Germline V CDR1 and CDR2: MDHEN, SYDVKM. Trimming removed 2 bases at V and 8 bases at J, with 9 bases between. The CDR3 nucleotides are TGTGCCAGCAGTTTAAGGGCGGAGGGCTACACCTTC. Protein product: CASSLRAEGYTF.

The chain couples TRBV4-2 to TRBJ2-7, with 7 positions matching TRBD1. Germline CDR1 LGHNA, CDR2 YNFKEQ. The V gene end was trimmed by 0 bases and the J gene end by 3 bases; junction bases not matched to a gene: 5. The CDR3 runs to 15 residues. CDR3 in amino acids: CASSQEVTGHYEQYF. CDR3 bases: TGTGCCAGCAGCCAAGAGGTGACAGGGCACTACGAGCAGTACTTC.

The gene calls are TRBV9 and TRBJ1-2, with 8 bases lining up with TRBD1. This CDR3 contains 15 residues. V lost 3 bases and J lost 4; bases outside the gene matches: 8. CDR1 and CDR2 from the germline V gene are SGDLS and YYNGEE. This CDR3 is CASSASGGASYGYTF. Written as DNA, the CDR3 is TGTGCCAGCAGCGCCTCAGGGGGCGCCAGCTATGGCTACACCTTC. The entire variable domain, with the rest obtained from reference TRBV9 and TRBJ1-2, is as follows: DSGVTQTPKHLITATGQRVTLRCSPRSGDLSVYWYQQSLDQGLQFLIQYYNGEERAKGNILERFSAQQFPDLHSELNLSSLELGDSALYFCASSASGGASYGYTFGSGTRLTVV.

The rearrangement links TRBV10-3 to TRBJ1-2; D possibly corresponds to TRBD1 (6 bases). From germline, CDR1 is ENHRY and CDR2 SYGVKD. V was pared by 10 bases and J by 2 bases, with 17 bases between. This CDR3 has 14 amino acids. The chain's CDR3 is CATRPIGQNYGYTF. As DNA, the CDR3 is TGTGCCACCAGACCTATCGGACAGAACTATGGCTACACCTTC.

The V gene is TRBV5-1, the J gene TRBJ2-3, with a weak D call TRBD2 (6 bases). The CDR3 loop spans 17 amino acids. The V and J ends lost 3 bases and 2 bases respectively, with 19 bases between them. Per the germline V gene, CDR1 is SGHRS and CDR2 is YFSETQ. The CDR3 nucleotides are TGCGCCAGCAGCTCCGACGGTAGCGGAGGTTTCACAGATACGCAGTATTTT. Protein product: CASSSDGSGGFTDTQYF.

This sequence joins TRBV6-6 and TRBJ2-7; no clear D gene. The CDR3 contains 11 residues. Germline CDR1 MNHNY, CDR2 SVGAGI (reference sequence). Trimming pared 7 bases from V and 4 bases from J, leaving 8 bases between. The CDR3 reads CASTQRYEQYF. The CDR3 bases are TGTGCCAGCACCCAAAGGTACGAGCAGTACTTC.

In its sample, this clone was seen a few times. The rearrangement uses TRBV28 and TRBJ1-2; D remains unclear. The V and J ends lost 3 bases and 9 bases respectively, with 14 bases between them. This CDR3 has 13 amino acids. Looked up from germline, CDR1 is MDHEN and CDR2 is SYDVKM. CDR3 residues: CASSLEGFSSYTF. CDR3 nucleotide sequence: TGTGCCAGCAGTTTGGAGGGTTTTTCGAGCTACACCTTC.

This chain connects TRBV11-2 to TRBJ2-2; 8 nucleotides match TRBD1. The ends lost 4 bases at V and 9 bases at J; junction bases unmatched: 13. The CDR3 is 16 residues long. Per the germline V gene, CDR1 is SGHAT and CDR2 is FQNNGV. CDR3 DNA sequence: TGTGCCAGCAGCTCCCCCCTCCGGGACAGGCAGTGGGAGCTGTTTTTT. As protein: CASSSPLRDRQWELFF. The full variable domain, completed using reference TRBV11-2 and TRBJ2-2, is EAGVAQSPRYKIIEKRQSVAFWCNPISGHATLYWYQQILGQGPKLLIQFQNNGVVDDSQLPKDRFSAERLKGVDSTLKIQPAKLEDSAVYLCASSSPLRDRQWELFFGEGSRLTVL.

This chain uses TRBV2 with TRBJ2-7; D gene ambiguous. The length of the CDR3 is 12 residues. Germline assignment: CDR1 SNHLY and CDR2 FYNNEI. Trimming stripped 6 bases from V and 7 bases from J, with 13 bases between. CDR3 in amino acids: CASSGPGKEQYF. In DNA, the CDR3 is TGTGCCAGCAGCGGCCCCGGTAAGGAGCAGTACTTC.

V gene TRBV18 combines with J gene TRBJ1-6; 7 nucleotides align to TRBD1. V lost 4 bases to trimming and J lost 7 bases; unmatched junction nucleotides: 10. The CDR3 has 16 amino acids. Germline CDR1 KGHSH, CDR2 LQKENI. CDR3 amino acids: CASSLHPSDRNSPLHF. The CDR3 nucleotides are TGTGCCAGCTCACTCCACCCCTCGGACAGGAATTCACCCCTCCACTTT.

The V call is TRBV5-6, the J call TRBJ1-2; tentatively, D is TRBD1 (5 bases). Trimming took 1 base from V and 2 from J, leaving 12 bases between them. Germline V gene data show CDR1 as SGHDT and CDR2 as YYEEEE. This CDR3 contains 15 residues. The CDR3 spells CASSLPPGPNYGYTF. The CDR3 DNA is TGTGCCAGCAGCTTGCCGCCAGGGCCCAACTATGGCTACACCTTC.

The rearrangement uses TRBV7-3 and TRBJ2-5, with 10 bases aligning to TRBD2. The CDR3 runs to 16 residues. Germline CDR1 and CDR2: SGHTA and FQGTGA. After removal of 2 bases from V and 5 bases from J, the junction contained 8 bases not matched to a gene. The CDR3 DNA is TGTGCCAGCAGCTTACAGCTAGCGGGGGAAAGGGAGACCCAGTACTTC. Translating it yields CASSLQLAGERETQYF. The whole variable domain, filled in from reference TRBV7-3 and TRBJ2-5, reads GAGVSQTPSNKVTEKGKYVELRCDPISGHTALYWYRQSLGQGPEFLIYFQGTGAADDSGLPNDRFFAVRPEGSVSTLKIQRTERGDSAVYLCASSLQLAGERETQYFGPGTRLLVL.